This T cell receptor beta chain was observed in a study of kidney transplant recipient with SARS-CoV-2 infection. This clonotype was counted many times. In TCRdb, the reads were re-called with MiXCR into one record per CDR3 protein. The table lists fewer than 250,000 distinct CDR3 sequences, around 26% of them singletons, with almost 7.5% in the top ten. Trimming stripped 5 bases from V and 5 bases from J, with 24 bases between. From germline, CDR1 is LGHDT and CDR2 YNNKEL (reference sequence). This CDR3 is 17 amino acids long. The chain is built from TRBV3-1 and TRBJ2-5; D is uncertain. The source material was a blood sample, sampled at baseline and on approximately day 120 from a kidney transplant recipient. This clonotype originated in a male patient aged 25-45 years who had COVID-19 and was a kidney transplant recipient. Some T cells may arise from the graft donor. As DNA, the CDR3 is TGTGCCAGCAGCGGAGTGCCTCCCATTTCTTTCTCTGAGACCCAGTACTTC. This codes for CASSGVPPISFSETQYF.